This TCR beta chain was recovered during a study of blood T cell repertoires in COVID-19. Sequencing used immunoSEQ multiplex PCR; TCRdb keeps in-frame clones, though not all of them. Of around 130,000 clones listed, 80% to 85% were seen once; the top ten hold roughly 7.3%. This clone has just one count. Other DNA variants within this sample encode the same CDR3. The V end was cut by 0 bases, the J end by 1 base, with 8 bases between. Germline V gene lookup returns CDR1 SGDLS and CDR2 YYNGEE. The CDR3 totals 15 residues. Sequencing was done on a sample of peripheral blood. This sequence originates from a human donor in a cohort sampled during active COVID-19. This rearrangement joins TRBV9 to TRBJ2-1, with D perhaps matching TRBD1 (5 bases). The CDR3 protein is CASSVEQGSYNEQFF. In DNA form, the CDR3 reads TGTGCCAGCAGCGTAGAGCAGGGTTCCTACAATGAGCAGTTCTTC.